The 12 T cell receptor beta chains in this list originate from one sample, sequenced in a study of T cell responses to AZD1222 COVID-19 vaccine. The table came from immunoSEQ multiplex PCR; TCRdb's copy has only in-frame clones and leaves some out. The sample has about 54,000 clones, 65% to 90% seen once. The specimen was peripheral blood, collected 28 days after the second AZD1222 dose. The receptor set was obtained from an adult who received the AZD1222 COVID-19 vaccine.

This chain joins TRBV28 and TRBJ2-1; 11 nucleotides agree with TRBD1. This CDR3 comprises 15 residues. Germline V gives CDR1 MDHEN, CDR2 SYDVKM. V shed 6 bases, J shed 8 bases, and the junction held 9 bases outside the gene matches. The DNA of the CDR3 is TGTGCCAGCAGGCTGGACAGGGGGCGGGGGTATGAGCAGTTCTTC. Translation: CASRLDRGRGYEQFF.

The V gene is TRBV6-5, the J gene TRBJ2-5, with 7 bases fitting TRBD1. CDR1 is MNHEY and CDR2 is SVGAGI in the germline V gene. This CDR3 region has 15 residues. V shed 4 bases, J shed 5 bases, and the junction held 10 bases outside the gene matches. DNA for the CDR3: TGTGCCAGCAGTTTGGGAACAGGGGACCGGGAGACCCAGTACTTC. Translated, it gives CASSLGTGDRETQYF.

V is TRBV28 and J is TRBJ1-4, with TRBD1 matching over 10 bases. Trimming at V came to 6 bases and at J to 7 bases, leaving 5 bases not matched to a gene. This CDR3 region has 14 residues. CDR1 and CDR2 from the germline V gene are MDHEN and SYDVKM. The CDR3 sequence: CASSPGTGAEKLFF. In DNA, the CDR3 is TGTGCCAGCAGCCCCGGGACAGGGGCTGAAAAACTGTTTTTT.

The genes are TRBV3-1 (or the pseudogene TRBV3-2) and TRBJ2-1; 11 positions agree with TRBD2. V lost 4 bases, J lost 7 bases, and 6 bases stayed unmatched. CDR1 is LGHDT, CDR2 YNNKEL, per germline (reference sequence). The CDR3 has 15 residues. The CDR3 coding sequence is TGTGCCAGCAGCCGTATAGCGGGAGGGGCAAATGAGCAGTTCTTC. This encodes CASSRIAGGANEQFF.

CDR3 in amino acids: CASSPLGTVEGAFF. The CDR3 DNA reads TGTGCCAGTAGTCCCCTCGGTACCGTGGAAGGAGCTTTCTTT. The chain employs TRBV19 and TRBJ1-1; D gene uncertain. The CDR3 contains 14 residues. CDR1 LNHDA and CDR2 SQIVND come from the germline V gene (reference sequence). V was cut by 5 bases and J by 10 bases, with 20 bases left in between.

V usage is TRBV19 and J usage is TRBJ1-2; D ambiguous. The V end was cut by 4 bases, the J end by 14 bases, with 17 bases between. Per the germline V gene, CDR1 is LNHDA and CDR2 is SQIVND (reference sequence). There are 12 residues in the CDR3. CDR3 protein: CASSKVPGGLTF. The CDR3 nucleotides read TGTGCCAGTAGTAAAGTTCCGGGAGGATTAACCTTC.

V usage is TRBV30 and J usage is TRBJ2-1; 11 nucleotides agree with TRBD1. The ends lost 3 bases at V and 14 bases at J; junction bases unmatched: 6. The CDR3 spans 12 residues. Germline V gene data show CDR1 as GTSNPN and CDR2 as SVGIG (reference sequence). The CDR3 DNA sequence: TGTGCCTGGAGGGGACAGGGGGATAGTGAGTTCTTC. It codes for CAWRGQGDSEFF.

The rearrangement links TRBV5-4 to TRBJ2-3, with 13 bases identical to TRBD2. The CDR3 has 16 amino acids. Germline lookup yields CDR1 SGHNT and CDR2 YYREEE (reference sequence). J lost 4 bases, V lost 4 bases, and 6 bases had no gene match. The DNA for the CDR3 is TGTGCCAGCAGCCTAAGACTAGCGGGGGGTGCAGATACGCAGTATTTT. It specifies CASSLRLAGGADTQYF.

This chain joins TRBV7-8 and TRBJ1-5; weak D call: TRBD1 (6 bases). Germline CDR1 and CDR2: SGHVS and FQNEAQ. The CDR3 contains 15 residues. Trimming stripped 5 bases from V and 4 bases from J, with 15 bases between. CDR3 protein: CASSRNRAGNQPQHF. DNA for the CDR3: TGTGCCAGCAGCCGTAACAGGGCAGGAAATCAGCCCCAGCATTTT. Full variable domain (remainder filled in from reference TRBV7-8 and TRBJ1-5): GAGVSQSPRYKVAKRGQDVALRCDPISGHVSLFWYQQALGQGPEFLTYFQNEAQLDKSGLPSDRFFAERPEGSVSTLKIQRTQQEDSAVYLCASSRNRAGNQPQHFGDGTRLSIL.

For this clone: The junction and the germline gene differ at one end; a read error may be behind it. The chain links TRBV18 to TRBJ1-5; a weak D match, TRBD1 (6 bases). This CDR3 spans 14 amino acids. CDR1 is KGHSH and CDR2 is LQKENI in the germline V gene. CDR3 coding DNA: TGTGCCAGTTCACGGGGAGGGGGACTTCAGCCCCAGCATTTT. It codes for CASSRGGGLQPQHF.

V usage is TRBV28 and J usage is TRBJ1-1, with 11 positions matching TRBD1. In germline, CDR1 is MDHEN, CDR2 SYDVKM. The V segment lost 5 bases and the J segment 6 bases; nucleotides outside the gene matches: 8. The CDR3 is 15 amino acids. The CDR3 region is CASSTSGQGAAEAFF. The DNA of the CDR3 is TGTGCCAGCAGTACAAGTGGACAGGGGGCCGCTGAAGCTTTCTTT.

The chain uses TRBV7-8 and TRBJ1-3; maybe TRBD1 (5 bases). Germline CDR1 and CDR2: SGHVS and FQNEAQ. With 2 bases removed from V and 0 bases from J, the gap between germline ends came to 8 bases. The CDR3 extends over 15 amino acids. The CDR3 sequence is CASSLRGISGNTIYF. The CDR3 DNA reads TGTGCCAGCAGCTTACGGGGGATCTCTGGAAACACCATATATTTT.